The next 8 T cell receptor beta chains were all read from a single sample in a study of T cell responses to AZD1222 COVID-19 vaccine (dated by TCRdb to 2020 to 2023). The library was built by means of the immunoSEQ multiplex PCR assay. TCRdb mirrors the immuneACCESS table, restricted to in-frame sequences. Some clones are absent from its copies; in checked studies, under half trace to an unresolved V gene, and the reason for the others is unknown. The sample contains about 160,000 clones, roughly nine tenths of them found a single time. The top ten clonotypes cover over 1.5% of the sample. The time point label, read with the paper, signifies: baseline before first vaccination. The specimen was peripheral blood, collected on day 0 of AZD1222 vaccination. Source of these receptors: an adult in good health.

The chain recombines TRBV5-6 with TRBJ1-6; D is unclear. The germline V gene has CDR1 SGHDT and CDR2 YYEEEE. The CDR3 sequence is 12 residues long. Between the trimmed V and J ends, which lost 0 bases and 14 bases, there was a span of 9 bases. In DNA, the CDR3 is TGTGCCAGCAGCTTGGCCAGGAAGGCCCTCCACTTT. As protein: CASSLARKALHF.

The CDR3 sequence: CASSGRGAGEAFF. DNA of the CDR3: TGTGCCAGCAGCGGGAGGGGGGCTGGTGAAGCTTTCTTT. This chain uses TRBV6-5 with TRBJ1-1, with D maybe TRBD1 (6 bases). There are 13 residues in the CDR3. The V end was cut by 6 bases, the J end by 7 bases, with 15 bases between. From germline, CDR1 is MNHEY and CDR2 SVGAGI.

This chain joins TRBV7-8 and TRBJ1-1; D is unclear. From germline, CDR1 is SGHVS and CDR2 FQNEAQ. The CDR3 has 16 amino acids. Deletions cut 7 bases from V and 1 base from J, with 19 bases between. The CDR3 DNA reads as TGTGCCAGCACCACTGAATCAGGACGGCGGAACACTGAAGCTTTCTTT. As protein: CASTTESGRRNTEAFF.

The rearrangement links TRBV6-2 or TRBV6-3 to TRBJ1-2, with 8 bases matching TRBD1. Trimming at V came to 6 bases and at J to 8 bases, leaving 11 bases not matched to a gene. The germline CDR1 and CDR2 sequences are MNHEY and SVGEGT. This CDR3 is 14 amino acids long. For the CDR3, the DNA is TGTGCCAGCAGCGACGAGGCAGGGGGCGAGGGCTACACCTTC. Protein sequence: CASSDEAGGEGYTF.

This clone was seen a single time. The rearrangement joins TRBV7-3 to TRBJ2-3; 8 bases are a match to TRBD2. V lost 2 bases to trimming and J lost 3 bases; unmatched junction nucleotides: 7. The germline V gene has CDR1 SGHTA and CDR2 FQGTGA. The CDR3 contains 16 residues. CDR3 sequence reads: CASSLLTGGPTDTQYF. The CDR3, as DNA: TGTGCCAGCAGCTTACTAACGGGAGGGCCTACAGATACGCAGTATTTT. Using reference TRBV7-3 and TRBJ2-3 for the parts outside the CDR3, the full variable domain is GAGVSQTPSNKVTEKGKYVELRCDPISGHTALYWYRQSLGQGPEFLIYFQGTGAADDSGLPNDRFFAVRPEGSVSTLKIQRTERGDSAVYLCASSLLTGGPTDTQYFGPGTRLTVL.

The V gene is TRBV18, the J gene TRBJ1-1, with a weak D call TRBD1 (5 bases). Between the trimmed V and J ends, which lost 1 base and 1 base, there was a span of 13 bases. There are 16 residues in the CDR3. The V gene's germline CDR1 is KGHSH and CDR2 LQKENI. The CDR3 region is CASSPRGSGENTEAFF. The CDR3 nucleotides read TGTGCCAGCTCACCACGAGGTTCGGGGGAGAACACTGAAGCTTTCTTT.

The chain couples TRBV18 to TRBJ2-7; the D is unclear. Trimming removed 2 bases at V and 2 bases at J, with 10 bases between. The CDR3 covers 14 residues. Germline loops: CDR1 KGHSH, CDR2 LQKENI. CDR3 sequence reads: CASSPVGGTYEQYF. CDR3 sequence (DNA): TGTGCCAGCTCACCAGTGGGCGGTACCTACGAGCAGTACTTC.

J is TRBJ2-5 and V is TRBV28, with TRBD2 identical over 10 bases. Germline V gene data show CDR1 as MDHEN and CDR2 as SYDVKM. V was clipped by 4 bases and J by 1 base; unmatched bases: 6. CDR3 length: 16 residues. The CDR3 sequence is CASSSPRTSGQETQYF. The CDR3 nucleotides read TGTGCCAGCAGTTCCCCCCGGACTAGCGGCCAAGAGACCCAGTACTTC.